This T cell receptor beta chain was sequenced for a study of cytomegalovirus exposure and HLA in healthy donors. Points from the study as a whole: Among donors in an Asian-associated ancestry cluster, a later analysis reportedly found fewer N-insertions than the approximately 670-donor mean. Association with HLA alleles at 0.05 false discovery rate was found for around 15,000 TCR beta sequences in a later analysis.

Both 60 Vbeta primers and 13 Jbeta primers went into the PCR. In the original workflow: Later, roughly 80 million unique TCR beta chains were counted in an analysis, and approximately 9.9 million of them were shared. Clones were read by immunoSEQ multiplex PCR, and TCRdb kept only the in-frame ones, dropping some. The DNA gave D and trimming, while V, J and clone size come from that table. The sample records 54,000 or so clones, about 50% being singletons. The CDR3 length is 17 residues. Germline V gene data show CDR1 as SGHVS and CDR2 as FQNEAQ. Unmatched junction bases numbered 12, after V lost 5 bases and J lost 2 bases. Concerning this clone: The antigen remains unidentified.

This TCR was recovered from a human donor in good health. Sequences were obtained from PBMCs. The rearrangement uses TRBV7-8 and TRBJ1-2, with 9 bases fitting TRBD1. CDR3 nucleotide sequence: TGTGCCAGCAGCCGCAATATATTCGGGACAGGGAACTATGGCTACACCTTC. Protein sequence: CASSRNIFGTGNYGYTF.